This T cell receptor beta chain was observed in a study of cytomegalovirus exposure and HLA in healthy donors. Comment on this clone: Its antigen is not known. Other DNA sequences from this sample encode an identical CDR3 as well.

Whole-study results and caveats: A later analysis reportedly found fewer N-insertions in an Asian-associated ancestry cluster than the approximately 700-donor mean. High sensitivity and specificity were reportedly achieved when the classifier diagnosed cytomegalovirus status.

V lost 0 bases and J lost 4; bases outside the gene matches: 2. CDR1 is SGDLS and CDR2 is YYNGEE in the germline V gene. The CDR3 consists of 15 residues. With 60 Vbeta and 13 Jbeta primers, the PCR was carried out. The repertoire was sequenced with immunoSEQ multiplex PCR; TCRdb's copy has only in-frame clones and lacks some. The table lists approximately 97,000 clones, about 78% of them singletons. This sequence originates from a middle-aged woman in good health and CMV-seropositive. What was sequenced was PBMCs. V and J are TRBV9 and TRBJ2-1; the match to TRBD2 covers 9 bases. This CDR3 is CASSVEAGGYNEQFF. The CDR3 bases are TGTGCCAGCAGCGTAGAAGCGGGAGGATACAATGAGCAGTTCTTC.